The 27 T cell receptor beta chains reported below all come from one sample, sequenced in a study of radiation and T cells in renal cell carcinoma. TCRdb's table, derived via immunoSEQ multiplex PCR, lists solely in-frame clones and lacks some. The sample lists roughly 82,000 clones; approximately 90% were seen once. Described time point: blood 4 weeks post-SBRT, at nephrectomy. Indicated treatment: 15 Gy SBRT to primary tumor, nephrectomy 4 weeks later. The sequencing used blood, collected from a patient whose treatment included radiotherapy and nephrectomy. The origin of the receptors is a woman between 70 and 85 years old with renal cell carcinoma.

The chain uses TRBV5-4 and TRBJ1-3, with D unresolved. Trimming pared 0 bases from V and 4 bases from J, leaving 5 bases between. The length of the CDR3 is 13 residues. Germline values: CDR1 SGHNT, CDR2 YYREEE (reference sequence). In DNA form, the CDR3 reads TGTGCCAGCAGCTTGGCGGGCGGAAACACCATATATTTT. This translates into CASSLAGGNTIYF.

This clone appeared once. V gene TRBV25-1 combines with J gene TRBJ2-4; 7 bases fit TRBD2. The CDR3 sequence is 16 residues long. The V segment lost 3 bases and the J segment 0 bases; nucleotides outside the gene matches: 5. The germline V gene encodes CDR1 MGHDK and CDR2 SYGVNS. Here the CDR3 DNA reads TGTGCCAGCAGTGACCTCGGGGGGTTAGCCAAAAACATTCAGTACTTC. It specifies CASSDLGGLAKNIQYF.

Here the CDR3 reads CASSPGTVNQPQHF. For the CDR3, the DNA is TGTGCCAGCAGCCCTGGGACGGTCAATCAGCCCCAGCATTTT. The rearrangement joins TRBV2 to TRBJ1-5, with a tentative D call TRBD1 (5 bases). This CDR3 is 14 amino acids long. Germline V gene lookup returns CDR1 SNHLY and CDR2 FYNNEI. V dropped 6 bases and J dropped 3 bases, with 12 bases sitting between them. Full variable domain (remainder filled in from reference TRBV2 and TRBJ1-5): EPEVTQTPSHQVTQMGQEVILRCVPISNHLYFYWYRQILGQKVEFLVSFYNNEISEKSEIFDDQFSVERPDGSNFTLKIRSTKLEDSAMYFCASSPGTVNQPQHFGDGTRLSIL.

The chain couples TRBV15 to TRBJ2-7; 8 bases are a match to TRBD1. The CDR3 has 14 amino acids. Trimming at V came to 5 bases and at J to 4 bases, leaving 7 bases not matched to a gene. The V gene's germline CDR1 is LNHNV and CDR2 YYDKDF (reference sequence). The CDR3 DNA is TGTGCCACCAGCCTGGACAGGGAGAGATACGAGCAGTACTTC. The encoded protein is CATSLDRERYEQYF. Complete variable domain (other parts from reference TRBV15 and TRBJ2-7): DAMVIQNPRYQVTQFGKPVTLSCSQTLNHNVMYWYQQKSSQAPKLLFHYYDKDFNNEADTPDNFQSRRPNTSFCFLDIRSPGLGDTAMYLCATSLDRERYEQYFGPGTRLTVT.

The chain has TRBV2 and TRBJ1-3; no firm D call. This CDR3 is 15 amino acids long. The V end lost 0 bases, the J end lost 2 bases, and 8 bases lay between the germline ends. CDR1 and CDR2 from the germline V gene are SNHLY and FYNNEI. CDR3 nucleotide sequence: TGTGCCAGCAGTGAAGCGCTGGTTGCTGGAAACACCATATATTTT. Its protein product is CASSEALVAGNTIYF.

This chain links TRBV7-9 with TRBJ2-2, with D tentatively TRBD1 (6 bases). V shed 6 bases and J shed 2 bases, with 10 bases lying between them. Germline-derived CDR1 and CDR2 are SEHNR and FQNEAQ (reference sequence). CDR3 length: 14 amino acids. The CDR3: CASRAGANTGELFF. The CDR3 nucleotides read TGTGCCAGCAGGGCAGGGGCCAACACCGGGGAGCTGTTTTTT. The full variable domain, rest sourced from reference TRBV7-9 and TRBJ2-2, is DTGVSQNPRHKITKRGQNVTFRCDPISEHNRLYWYRQTLGQGPEFLTYFQNEAQLEKSRLLSDRFSAERPKGSFSTLEIQRTEQGDSAMYLCASRAGANTGELFFGEGSRLTVL.

The CDR3 protein is CASSGDSFSYEQYF. The CDR3 region has the DNA TGTGCCAGCAGCGGGGACAGCTTCTCCTACGAGCAGTACTTC. The chain is built from TRBV4-2 and TRBJ2-7; 7 bases align to TRBD1. The CDR3 contains 14 residues. Trimming cost V 5 bases and J 0 bases; bases outside gene matches: 4. Per germline, CDR1 LGHNA and CDR2 YNFKEQ.

The CDR3 DNA sequence: TGTGCCAGCAAACTTGGGGGCACCGGGGAGCTGTTTTTT. This sequence encodes CASKLGGTGELFF. V gene TRBV7-9 combines with J gene TRBJ2-2; D may correspond to TRBD1 or TRBD2 (5 bases each). The V and J ends lost 7 bases and 4 bases respectively, with 10 bases between them. The germline V gene encodes CDR1 SEHNR and CDR2 FQNEAQ (reference sequence). CDR3 length equals 13 residues.

This chain joins TRBV27 and TRBJ2-7; no clear D gene. V dropped 0 bases and J dropped 0 bases, with 9 bases sitting between them. The germline gives CDR1 MNHEY, CDR2 SMNVEV (reference sequence). There are 15 residues in the CDR3. CDR3 nucleotide sequence: TGTGCCAGCAGTTTATCGGGCCGGTACTCCTACGAGCAGTACTTC. Residues: CASSLSGRYSYEQYF.

This chain connects TRBV7-9 to TRBJ2-7; D is unclear. Germline CDR1 SEHNR, CDR2 FQNEAQ (reference sequence). Trimming took off 5 bases at V and 7 bases at J, with 12 bases between the two ends. The CDR3 has 12 residues. This CDR3 reads CASSVGLWEQYF. For the CDR3, the DNA is TGTGCCAGCAGCGTCGGGCTTTGGGAGCAGTACTTC.

The gene calls are TRBV6-5 and TRBJ1-2; TRBD1 is a possible D gene (5 bases). V was clipped by 6 bases and J by 4 bases, with 18 bases between them. The CDR3 loop spans 15 amino acids. Germline V CDR1 and CDR2: MNHEY, SVGAGI. The CDR3 bases are TGTGCCAGCAGGGAGGGACCGCCACTTAGCTATGGCTACACCTTC. Translating gives CASREGPPLSYGYTF.

The chain has TRBV30 and TRBJ1-2; D gene uncertain. Trimming took 2 bases from V and 8 from J, leaving 12 bases between them. This CDR3 has 12 residues. Germline assignment: CDR1 GTSNPN and CDR2 SVGIG (reference sequence). The CDR3 nucleotides are TGTGCCTGGAGTCCAGACCGCGGGGGCTACACCTTC. As protein: CAWSPDRGGYTF.

The count of this clone is one. This chain joins TRBV14 and TRBJ2-5, with 8 positions matching TRBD1. This CDR3 region has 14 residues. The ends lost 8 bases at V and 2 bases at J; junction bases unmatched: 7. CDR1 is SGHDN and CDR2 is FVKESK in the germline V gene. CDR3 nucleotides: TGTGCCAGCGGACGACAGGGGTTTCAAGAGACCCAGTACTTC. Amino acid sequence: CASGRQGFQETQYF.

The rearrangement joins TRBV6-1 to TRBJ1-3, with TRBD1 as a possible D gene (6 bases). The V end lost 6 bases, the J end lost 0 bases, and 12 bases lay between the germline ends. The CDR3 runs to 15 residues. Germline-derived CDR1 and CDR2 are MNHNS and SASEGT. The CDR3 protein is CASRADRYSGNTIYF. The CDR3 DNA reads TGTGCCAGCAGGGCCGACAGGTACTCTGGAAACACCATATATTTT.

The chain carries TRBV6-5 and TRBJ2-1; 7 positions match TRBD1. The CDR3 spans 14 residues. Germline loops: CDR1 MNHEY, CDR2 SVGAGI. V trimming: 6 bases; J trimming: 6 bases; junction bases outside the gene matches: 8. CDR3 sequence: CASRGTARVNEQFF. CDR3 bases: TGTGCCAGCAGAGGGACAGCGAGGGTCAATGAGCAGTTCTTC.

The chain couples TRBV4-1 to TRBJ1-1; no reliable D call. CDR3 length equals 13 residues. CDR1 and CDR2 from the germline V gene are MGHRA and YSYEKL. V was cut by 11 bases and J by 0 bases, with 13 bases left in between. Here the CDR3 DNA reads TGCGCCTCTTCTACGGTCCTGAACACTGAAGCTTTCTTT. Amino acids: CASSTVLNTEAFF.

The rearrangement uses TRBV19 and TRBJ2-1; 11 bases map to TRBD2. The CDR3 runs to 17 residues. Germline V lookup: CDR1 LNHDA, CDR2 SQIVND (reference sequence). V shed 4 bases and J 0 bases; nucleotides not matched to a gene: 5. Written as DNA, the CDR3 is TGTGCCAGTAGTACCCAAGGACTAGCGGGCTCCTACAATGAGCAGTTCTTC. Protein sequence: CASSTQGLAGSYNEQFF. The full variable domain, completed using reference TRBV19 and TRBJ2-1, is DGGITQSPKYLFRKEGQNVTLSCEQNLNHDAMYWYRQDPGQGLRLIYYSQIVNDFQKGDIAEGYSVSREKKESFPLTVTSAQKNPTAFYLCASSTQGLAGSYNEQFFGPGTRLTVL.

This chain connects TRBV28 to TRBJ1-5; perhaps TRBD1 as D (6 bases). Per germline, CDR1 MDHEN and CDR2 SYDVKM. V shed 7 bases and J shed 4 bases, with 17 bases lying between them. This CDR3 is 15 amino acids long. In DNA form, the CDR3 reads TGTGCCAGCACTGACCCGACAGGTGTTAATCAGCCCCAGCATTTT. This gives the protein CASTDPTGVNQPQHF.

V gene TRBV10-3 combines with J gene TRBJ1-2; the D is unclear. Trimming took off 8 bases at V and 2 bases at J, with 9 bases between the two ends. The CDR3 totals 12 residues. Germline CDR1 ENHRY, CDR2 SYGVKD. The CDR3 spells CAISDGNYGYTF. CDR3 DNA: TGTGCCATCTCGGACGGAAACTATGGCTACACCTTC.

This clone was detected a few times. The chain recombines TRBV9 with TRBJ1-1; D is undetermined. Trimming shortened V by 8 bases and J by 1 base, and 21 bases separated the two germline ends. The CDR3 has 16 amino acids. The germline V gene has CDR1 SGDLS and CDR2 YYNGEE. The CDR3 loop is CARKSLQSRWNTEAFF. CDR3 sequence (DNA): TGTGCCAGAAAAAGCCTCCAGTCACGTTGGAACACTGAAGCTTTCTTT.

V gene TRBV5-6 combines with J gene TRBJ1-2; no reliable D call. V was pared by 3 bases and J by 14 bases, with 17 bases between. The CDR3 sequence is 12 residues long. From germline, CDR1 is SGHDT and CDR2 YYEEEE. The CDR3 loop is CASSSGFDPGTF. The CDR3 DNA sequence: TGTGCCAGCAGCTCGGGTTTTGACCCCGGAACCTTC.

The chain couples TRBV9 to TRBJ1-1, with D possibly being TRBD1 (5 bases). Germline assignment: CDR1 SGDLS and CDR2 YYNGEE. CDR3 size: 14 residues. V was cut by 3 bases and J by 0 bases, with 9 bases left in between. The CDR3 DNA is TGTGCCAGCAGCGCGGGACTGCTGAACACTGAAGCTTTCTTT. As protein: CASSAGLLNTEAFF.

This chain links TRBV9 with TRBJ2-3; 12 positions match TRBD1. Germline CDR1 SGDLS, CDR2 YYNGEE. Germline trimming cut 3 bases from V and 7 bases from J; bases unmatched to any gene: 21. The CDR3 is made up of 20 amino acids. The CDR3, as DNA: TGTGCCAGCAGCGCAAACCTGGGAGACGGGGGACAGGGGGCCTATTATACGCAGTATTTT. It is translated as CASSANLGDGGQGAYYTQYF. The variable domain in full, with the rest retrieved from reference TRBV9 and TRBJ2-3, is DSGVTQTPKHLITATGQRVTLRCSPRSGDLSVYWYQQSLDQGLQFLIQYYNGEERAKGNILERFSAQQFPDLHSELNLSSLELGDSALYFCASSANLGDGGQGAYYTQYFGPGTRLTVL.

The V and J genes are TRBV19 and TRBJ1-5; 9 bases line up with TRBD1. Germline CDR1 LNHDA, CDR2 SQIVND (reference sequence). The trim removed 4 bases at V and 7 bases at J, leaving 11 bases unmatched. This CDR3 has 16 amino acids. CDR3 amino acids: CASSTRTGARAQPQHF. As DNA, the CDR3 is TGTGCCAGTAGTACTCGGACAGGGGCAAGGGCACAGCCCCAGCATTTT.

The V call is TRBV2, the J call TRBJ2-5, with D possibly TRBD2 on 7 matching bases. The CDR3 is 17 amino acids. The germline CDR1 and CDR2 sequences are SNHLY and FYNNEI. The V gene lost 2 bases and the J gene lost 4 bases, with 20 bases spanning the gap. Here the CDR3 DNA reads TGTGCCAGCAGTGAATGGGGGGGCTTGAGTGGTATAGAGACCCAGTACTTC. It translates to CASSEWGGLSGIETQYF.

The V gene is TRBV6-1, the J gene TRBJ1-1; possibly TRBD1 for D (6 bases). Germline lookup yields CDR1 MNHNS and CDR2 SASEGT. The CDR3 loop spans 12 amino acids. The V end was cut by 5 bases, the J end by 8 bases, with 12 bases between. The CDR3 loop reads CASSINRVEAFF. In DNA form, the CDR3 reads TGTGCCAGCAGTATTAACAGGGTGGAAGCTTTCTTT.

This rearrangement joins TRBV19 to TRBJ1-1; possible D gene TRBD1, 5 bases. The length of the CDR3 is 14 residues. The V end was cut by 5 bases, the J end by 1 base, with 11 bases between. Germline V CDR1 and CDR2: LNHDA, SQIVND (reference sequence). The CDR3 spells CASSVGGGNTEAFF. The CDR3 DNA reads as TGTGCCAGTAGTGTCGGTGGGGGGAACACTGAAGCTTTCTTT.